This T cell receptor (beta chain) appears in the sequencing data of a study of T cell clones after liver transplantation. Across the study: TCRbeta sequencing after a pre-transplant mixed lymphocyte reaction identified graft-donor-reactive clones, later tracked in post-transplant blood. Study results and limitations: Post-transplant, graft-donor-reactive CD4 TCRbeta sequences in blood dropped significantly in most of the 8 subjects.

CDR3 length: 15 amino acids. V lost 2 bases to trimming and J lost 1 base, with 12 bases between them. Germline CDR1 reads SEHNR; CDR2 reads FQNEAQ (reference sequence). About this clone: Antigen: not known.

Clones were sequenced by immunoSEQ multiplex PCR, and TCRdb holds only the in-frame ones, with some missing. The top ten clones hold 2.8% of a sample with 50,000 to 60,000 clones, less than 85% of them seen once. This specimen consisted of CD4+ T cells from blood, obtained at the approximately 15-month timepoint. The clonotype originates from a human patient who received a liver transplant. A subset of T cells may come from the graft donor. The V gene is TRBV7-9, the J gene TRBJ2-7; maybe TRBD2 (6 bases). The CDR3 DNA reads TGTGCCAGCAGCTTAAGGGAGGCATTGTCCTACGAGCAGTACTTC. Translation gives CASSLREALSYEQYF.